This TCR beta chain was captured in a study of CD8 T cells in ankylosing spondylitis (dated by TCRdb to about 2017). Context from the whole study: The study profiled T cell receptor beta repertoires in healthy donors and ankylosing spondylitis patients to find disease-linked TCR variants. In total, the full study cohort was made up of 100 to 140 healthy donors and 25 ankylosing spondylitis patients. Peripheral blood samples were taken, and synovial fluid was additionally collected from ankylosing spondylitis patients.

What the authors observed across the whole study: A TCR beta motif of several highly homologous amino acid variants appeared characteristic of blood from ankylosing spondylitis patients. Some motif variants were previously reported in synovial fluid and blood of reactive arthritis patients, suggesting common disease-initiation mechanisms. The disease-linked clones had a CD8+ phenotype and were found at relatively low frequencies in peripheral blood. According to the report, matched synovial fluid samples from ankylosing spondylitis patients were significantly enriched for the disease-linked clones.

Sequencing used an Illumina HiSeq 2500. TCR beta libraries were prepared by quantitative 5'-RACE with molecular barcodes. Regarding the original processing steps: A new computational method based on a probabilistic model of VDJ rearrangement was used to identify disease-linked TCR variants. TCRdb's own reprocessing of the public reads used fastp at Q25 and MiXCR and kept productive beta chains. Rows are unified per CDR3 protein, each entry keeping the most common DNA and genes. TCRdb, not the authors, supplied the V and J calls. This sample holds fewer than 750,000 distinct CDR3 sequences; around 20% were observed only once. Under 20% of the sample is taken by the ten largest. CDR1 and CDR2, looked up from the germline V gene, are MGHRA and YSYEKL. Trimming costs V 0 bases and J 0 bases, and their ends lie 12 bases apart. The CDR3 numbers 16 residues from cysteine through phenylalanine. CDR3 DNA only is kept here, 48 bases in frame from base 1.

Concerning this clonotype: Its antigen remains undetermined. No per-base quality is available; no much larger clone lies one base away.

The sequenced material came from blood, either unsorted or a sorted T cell fraction (not recorded which). The rearranged chain carries TRBV4-1 and TRBJ2-7, with the D segment identity uncertain. The sequence came from a male donor with ankylosing spondylitis. The bases read TGCGCCAGCAGCCAAGATCGTACAGAGAGCTCCTACGAGCAGTACTTC. Its product reads: CASSQDRTESSYEQYF.